Each of the 14 T cell receptor beta chains below was sequenced from the same sample in a study of cytomegalovirus exposure and HLA in healthy donors. The PCR had 60 Vbeta and 13 Jbeta primers. Profiling relied on immunoSEQ multiplex PCR, and the TCRdb table lists in-frame clones only, not all of them. The table includes approximately 190,000 clones, about 89% detected once. Sequencing input: PBMCs. These receptors were collected from a man between 25 and 39 years old in good health and CMV-seronegative.

V gene TRBV5-1 combines with J gene TRBJ2-5, with D uncertain. The CDR3 contains 15 residues. V was cut by 0 bases and J by 2 bases, with 11 bases left in between. The V gene's germline CDR1 is SGHRS and CDR2 YFSETQ. The CDR3 nucleotides read TGCGCCAGCAGCTTGGCCAATACAGTTCAAGAGACCCAGTACTTC. Residues: CASSLANTVQETQYF.

The chain employs TRBV4-3 and TRBJ1-6, with 9 bases that match TRBD1. Looked up from germline, CDR1 is LGHNA and CDR2 is YSLEER. This CDR3 spans 15 amino acids. Trimming removed 3 bases from V and 5 bases from J; junction bases left unmatched: 2. CDR3 sequence reads: CASSQGQGHNSPLHF. The DNA for the CDR3 is TGCGCCAGCAGCCAGGGACAGGGACATAATTCACCCCTCCACTTT.

This clone appeared once. The rearrangement joins TRBV10-3 to TRBJ1-3, with TRBD1 as a possible D gene (5 bases). Trimming removed 0 bases at V and 1 base at J, with 13 bases between. The CDR3 contains 17 residues. Germline V CDR1 and CDR2: ENHRY, SYGVKD. CDR3 bases: TGTGCCATCAGTGAGTCGGAGGAGGGGAGGTCTGGAAACACCATATATTTT. Encoded protein: CAISESEEGRSGNTIYF.

The chain employs TRBV5-1 and TRBJ2-3; maybe TRBD2 (6 bases). Between the trimmed V and J ends, which lost 0 bases and 5 bases, there was a span of 13 bases. The CDR3 has 15 amino acids. Germline V gene sequence: CDR1 SGHRS, CDR2 YFSETQ. The CDR3 loop is CASSLAGREEDTQYF. CDR3 DNA sequence: TGCGCCAGCAGCTTGGCGGGCAGGGAGGAAGATACGCAGTATTTT.

About this clone itself: The junction departs from the called germline gene at one end, perhaps through a read error. This chain uses TRBV6-5 with TRBJ2-7; 9 nucleotides align to TRBD1. CDR1 and CDR2 (germline): MNHEY, SVGAGI. This CDR3 spans 13 amino acids. The CDR3 region has the DNA TGTGCCAGCAGTTACTCGTTAACAGGGGGCAAGGACTTC. Translating it yields CASSYSLTGGKDF.

The CDR3 nucleotides read TGTGCCAGCAGTGAATACGGGAGGGGGGGCACTGAAGCTTTCTTT. Protein product: CASSEYGRGGTEAFF. The genes are TRBV25-1 and TRBJ1-1, with TRBD1 as a possible D gene (6 bases). CDR1 MGHDK and CDR2 SYGVNS come from the germline V gene. The CDR3 extends over 15 amino acids. V lost 0 bases, J lost 4 bases, and 12 bases lay in between.

The gene calls are TRBV9 and TRBJ1-6; 10 bases align to TRBD1. The trim removed 4 bases at V and 7 bases at J, leaving 5 bases unmatched. Germline V CDR1 and CDR2: SGDLS, YYNGEE. There are 15 residues in the CDR3. CDR3 bases: TGTGCCAGCAGCCTTGGACAGGGGGGGAATTCACCCCTCCACTTT. Amino acid sequence: CASSLGQGGNSPLHF.

The V gene is TRBV11-2, the J gene TRBJ2-1; 9 positions agree with TRBD2. Germline lookup yields CDR1 SGHAT and CDR2 FQNNGV. CDR3 length equals 16 residues. Germline trimming cut 5 bases from V and 0 bases from J; bases unmatched to any gene: 5. The CDR3 DNA is TGTGCCAGCAGCCGTATGACTAGCGGCTCCTACAATGAGCAGTTCTTC. This sequence encodes CASSRMTSGSYNEQFF.

The chain carries TRBV5-1 and TRBJ2-1, with D perhaps TRBD1 (7 bases). The germline CDR1 and CDR2 sequences are SGHRS and YFSETQ. This CDR3 is built from 16 residues. V was trimmed by 3 bases and J by 4 bases, leaving 17 bases between them. This CDR3 is CASSWTAAGQYNEQFF. As DNA, the CDR3 is TGCGCCAGCAGCTGGACCGCGGCGGGACAGTACAATGAGCAGTTCTTC.

The chain recombines TRBV6-1 with TRBJ1-2, with 8 bases that match TRBD1. Germline V gene data show CDR1 as MNHNS and CDR2 as SASEGT. The CDR3 covers 15 residues. J lost 3 bases, V lost 11 bases, and 14 bases had no gene match. The CDR3 spells CAVRWVDRVDYGYTF. As DNA, the CDR3 is TGTGCCGTTCGGTGGGTGGACAGGGTGGACTATGGCTACACCTTC.

V is TRBV19 and J is TRBJ1-3; D unclear. Germline lookup yields CDR1 LNHDA and CDR2 SQIVND (reference sequence). This CDR3 spans 16 amino acids. V was pared by 5 bases and J by 0 bases, with 14 bases between. CDR3 DNA sequence: TGTGCCAGTAGTTTCCCCGGGGTAGACTCTGGAAACACCATATATTTT. Translating it yields CASSFPGVDSGNTIYF.

CDR3 region: CASSQAGGTGSETQYF. CDR3 in DNA: TGCGCCAGCAGCCAAGCTGGCGGGACAGGGAGTGAGACCCAGTACTTC. This rearrangement joins TRBV4-1 to TRBJ2-5; 9 nucleotides match TRBD1. Germline V lookup: CDR1 MGHRA, CDR2 YSYEKL. The CDR3 loop spans 16 amino acids. V was pared by 1 base and J by 5 bases, with 8 bases of the junction left unmatched.

The chain employs TRBV4-3 and TRBJ1-1; D remains unclear. This CDR3 is 14 amino acids long. CDR1 is LGHNA, CDR2 YSLEER, per germline. V lost 0 bases and J lost 4, with 9 bases in between. This chain's CDR3 is CASSQDLEGTEAFF. In DNA form, the CDR3 reads TGCGCCAGCAGCCAAGATCTAGAGGGCACTGAAGCTTTCTTT.

The chain has TRBV6-5 and TRBJ2-5; weak D call: TRBD1 (6 bases). V shed 2 bases and J shed 4 bases, with 11 bases lying between them. This CDR3 contains 14 residues. Germline V gene sequence: CDR1 MNHEY, CDR2 SVGAGI. CDR3 sequence reads: CASSYGRGIETQYF. CDR3 in DNA: TGTGCCAGCAGTTACGGCAGGGGTATAGAGACCCAGTACTTC.